This is a list of T cell receptor beta chains from one sample in a study of T cell responses to AZD1222 COVID-19 vaccine. Assay: immunoSEQ multiplex PCR; the TCRdb copy retains only in-frame clones and omits some. The sample holds around 110,000 clones, around 87% seen once. The sequenced sample was peripheral blood, obtained on day 0 of AZD1222 vaccination. The origin of the receptors is an adult in good health. CDR3s include the opening cysteine and the closing phenylalanine or tryptophan. A D gene is named only where the DNA matches it firmly. Where a row states a size, it is once, few, many or the class of an expanded clone; other rows omit it.

clone_size	v_call	j_call	d_call	cdr3_aa	cdr3_nt
NA	TRBV27	TRBJ1-2	NA	CASSSQITLGVSGYTF	TGTGCCAGCAGTTCCCAGATCACCCTTGGGGTTAGCGGCTACACCTTC
NA	TRBV9	TRBJ2-3	NA	CASSAAGRGTDTQYF	TGTGCCAGCAGCGCTGCGGGACGGGGCACAGATACGCAGTATTTT
NA	TRBV7-9	TRBJ2-7	NA	CASSPLTGYEQYF	TGTGCCAGCAGCCCACTCACAGGCTACGAGCAGTACTTC
NA	TRBV12-3/TRBV12-4	TRBJ2-1	TRBD1	CASSLGQGNEQFF	TGTGCCAGCAGTTTAGGACAGGGCAATGAGCAGTTCTTC
NA	TRBV24-1	TRBJ2-4	NA	CATSDPLRARGNIQYF	TGTGCCACCAGTGACCCTCTCAGGGCGCGAGGAAACATTCAGTACTTC
NA	TRBV6-5	TRBJ1-6	NA	CASSYLAGPLHF	TGTGCCAGCAGTTACCTCGCGGGGCCCCTCCACTTT
NA	TRBV28	TRBJ1-5	NA	CASSSQSGNQPQHF	TGTGCCAGCAGTTCTCAATCGGGAAACCAGCCCCAGCATTTT
NA	TRBV6-2/TRBV6-3	TRBJ1-2	NA	CASSYSRQNGDYGYTF	TGTGCCAGCAGTTACTCGCGACAAAACGGTGACTATGGCTACACCTTC
NA	TRBV5-1	TRBJ1-3	NA	CASSSLGSGNTIYF	TGCGCCAGCAGCTCCCTAGGCTCTGGAAACACCATATATTTT
NA	TRBV7-2	TRBJ2-3	NA	CASSLRAASTDTQYF	TGTGCCAGCAGCTTAAGGGCAGCGAGCACAGATACGCAGTATTTT
NA	TRBV4-1	TRBJ1-3	NA	CASSQSRGRSSGNTIYF	TGCGCCAGCAGCCAATCCCGGGGCAGGTCCTCTGGAAACACCATATATTTT
NA	TRBV24-1	TRBJ2-6	NA	CATSAPDSGANVLTF	TGTGCCACCAGTGCCCCGGACTCTGGGGCCAACGTCCTGACTTTC
NA	TRBV12-5	TRBJ1-2	NA	CASGLVREGIYGYTF	TGTGCTAGTGGTTTGGTACGGGAGGGGATCTATGGCTACACCTTC
NA	TRBV7-2	TRBJ2-3	NA	CASSLGRTDTQYF	TGTGCCAGCAGCTTAGGTCGCACAGATACGCAGTATTTT
NA	TRBV5-6	TRBJ2-7	NA	CASSGGSEGAAYEQYF	TGTGCCAGCAGCGGAGGGAGTGAGGGGGCGGCCTACGAGCAGTACTTC
NA	TRBV6-5	TRBJ1-6	NA	CASYLTGSGSPLHF	TGTGCCAGCTACCTAACCGGGTCGGGTTCACCCCTCCACTTT
NA	TRBV12-3/TRBV12-4	TRBJ2-1	NA	CASSLPPNPKFF	TGTGCCAGCAGTTTGCCCCCAAACCCCAAGTTCTTC
NA	TRBV5-4	TRBJ1-4	NA	CASSLQTGVGEKLFF	TGTGCCAGCAGCCTACAGACAGGCGTTGGTGAAAAACTGTTTTTT
NA	TRBV7-9	TRBJ1-3	NA	CPRGQSSGNTIYF	TGTCCCAGGGGCCAGAGCTCTGGAAACACCATATATTTT
NA	TRBV3-1/TRBV3-2	TRBJ1-1	TRBD1	CASEGNRGWKNTEAFF	TGTGCCAGCGAGGGGAACAGGGGTTGGAAGAACACTGAAGCTTTCTTT
NA	TRBV10-3	TRBJ1-2	NA	CAISDRVIGYTF	TGTGCCATCAGTGACAGGGTTATTGGCTACACCTTC
NA	TRBV5-6	TRBJ1-2	NA	CASSLNRANYGYTF	TGTGCCAGCAGCTTGAACAGAGCTAACTATGGCTACACCTTC
NA	TRBV2	TRBJ1-1	NA	CASSEIGGRPEAFF	TGTGCCAGCAGTGAAATCGGCGGGAGACCTGAAGCTTTCTTT
NA	TRBV13	TRBJ2-7	TRBD2	CASSRTSGDGEQYF	TGTGCCAGCAGCCGGACTAGCGGGGACGGGGAGCAGTACTTC
NA	TRBV25-1	TRBJ1-1	TRBD1	CASVDDRAHTEAFF	TGTGCCAGCGTTGATGACAGGGCCCACACTGAAGCTTTCTTT
NA	TRBV12-3/TRBV12-4	TRBJ2-5	NA	CASSFVKETQYF	TGTGCCAGCAGTTTCGTCAAAGAGACCCAGTACTTC
NA	TRBV7-2	TRBJ1-1	NA	CASSSGWVTEAFF	TGTGCCAGCAGTTCCGGATGGGTAACTGAAGCTTTCTTT
NA	TRBV27	TRBJ1-2	TRBD1	CASSTIQGAGYGYTF	TGTGCCAGCAGTACTATACAGGGGGCTGGCTATGGCTACACCTTC
few	TRBV11-1	TRBJ2-5	NA	CASSSRAGGTQYF	TGTGCCAGCAGCTCACGAGCGGGTGGGACCCAGTACTTC
NA	TRBV5-1	TRBJ1-1	NA	CASSLRRQMNTEAFF	TGCGCCAGCAGCTTGAGACGACAAATGAACACTGAAGCTTTCTTT
NA	TRBV28	TRBJ2-7	NA	CASSFQGYAYEQYF	TGTGCCAGCAGTTTTCAGGGTTATGCCTACGAGCAGTACTTC
NA	TRBV19	TRBJ2-3	TRBD2	CASSRRGENTDTQYF	TGTGCCAGTAGTAGGCGGGGGGAGAACACAGATACGCAGTATTTT
NA	TRBV7-9	TRBJ1-1	TRBD1	CASRLGTGRNTEAFF	TGTGCCAGCAGATTGGGGACAGGGAGGAACACTGAAGCTTTCTTT
NA	TRBV3-1/TRBV3-2	TRBJ2-7	NA	CANSLIGRNYYEQYF	TGTGCCAACTCTCTTATCGGGCGAAATTACTACGAGCAGTACTTC
NA	TRBV7-2	TRBJ2-2	NA	CASSLESLRESTGELFF	TGTGCCAGCAGCTTAGAGTCGTTACGGGAGAGCACCGGGGAGCTGTTTTTT
NA	TRBV19	TRBJ1-1	NA	CASSILWTVNTEAFF	TGTGCCAGTAGTATTCTGTGGACGGTGAACACTGAAGCTTTCTTT
NA	TRBV28	TRBJ2-3	NA	CASSGGGGGAHTQYF	TGTGCCAGCAGTGGAGGGGGAGGGGGCGCGCATACGCAGTATTTT
NA	TRBV28	TRBJ2-7	NA	CASSFGYEQYF	TGTGCCAGCAGTTTTGGGTACGAGCAGTACTTC
NA	TRBV9	TRBJ1-5	TRBD1	CASSGPGTGNQPQHF	TGTGCCAGCAGCGGTCCCGGGACAGGTAATCAGCCCCAGCATTTT
once	TRBV12-1	TRBJ1-2	NA	CASSLRTGGNYGYTF	TGTGCCAGCAGCTTGAGGACAGGGGGAAACTATGGCTACACCTTC
NA	TRBV6-5	TRBJ2-3	NA	CASSYRQASSTDTQYF	TGTGCCAGCAGTTACCGTCAGGCGTCTAGCACAGATACGCAGTATTTT
NA	TRBV9	TRBJ2-3	TRBD2	CASSLLPGTSGFTDTQYF	TGTGCCAGCAGCCTTCTTCCCGGGACTAGCGGATTCACAGATACGCAGTATTTT
once	TRBV5-4	TRBJ2-1	TRBD2	CASSPKKQSLAGGFNEQFF	TGTGCCAGCAGCCCAAAAAAACAATCACTAGCGGGGGGATTCAATGAGCAGTTCTTC
NA	TRBV28	TRBJ2-7	NA	CASIPGTAYEQYF	TGTGCCAGCATTCCCGGGACTGCCTACGAGCAGTACTTC
NA	TRBV19	TRBJ1-2	NA	CASSMGGSYGYTF	TGTGCCAGTAGTATGGGGGGTAGCTATGGCTACACCTTC
NA	TRBV2	TRBJ2-5	NA	CASSGGLGETQYF	TGTGCCAGCAGTGGTGGACTCGGAGAGACCCAGTACTTC
NA	TRBV28	TRBJ2-3	NA	CASRSADTQYF	TGTGCCAGCCGTAGCGCAGATACGCAGTATTTT
once	TRBV12-5	TRBJ1-5	NA	CASGSGNGLPQHF	TGTGCTAGTGGGTCCGGGAATGGGCTGCCCCAGCATTTT
NA	TRBV3-1/TRBV3-2	TRBJ1-1	NA	CASSRATGGAEAFF	TGTGCCAGCAGCCGTGCCACCGGCGGGGCTGAAGCTTTCTTT
NA	TRBV6-2/TRBV6-3	TRBJ2-5	TRBD2	CASSSTSGGGETQYF	TGTGCCAGCAGTTCGACTAGCGGGGGGGGTGAGACCCAGTACTTC
NA	TRBV21-1	TRBJ2-7	NA	CARNSPSFYEQYF	TGTGCCAGGAATTCCCCTTCGTTCTACGAGCAGTACTTC
NA	TRBV30	TRBJ2-7	NA	CAWSVGTGLPPEQYF	TGTGCCTGGAGTGTGGGGACGGGACTCCCCCCCGAGCAGTACTTC
once	TRBV7-9	TRBJ1-1	NA	CASFRVNTEAFF	TGTGCCAGCTTCAGGGTGAACACTGAAGCTTTCTTT
NA	TRBV7-9	TRBJ1-2	NA	CASSLTGGGYGYTF	TGTGCCAGCAGCTTAACGGGAGGGGGCTATGGCTACACCTTC
few	TRBV2	TRBJ1-2	NA	CASSKEGGNGYTF	TGTGCCAGCAGCAAAGAAGGGGGGAATGGCTACACCTTC
NA	TRBV7-9	TRBJ2-2	NA	CASSEGGSTGELFF	TGTGCCAGCAGCGAAGGAGGGAGCACCGGGGAGCTGTTTTTT
NA	TRBV7-2	TRBJ1-2	TRBD1	CASSLGGQGAYGYTF	TGTGCCAGCAGCTTAGGCGGACAGGGGGCATATGGCTACACCTTC
NA	TRBV7-2	TRBJ2-3	TRBD2	CASSLVGSGGSTDTQYF	TGTGCCAGCAGCTTAGTAGGATCGGGGGGAAGCACAGATACGCAGTATTTT
NA	TRBV11-1	TRBJ1-1	NA	CASSLEEGVAAFF	TGTGCCAGCAGCTTAGAGGAGGGGGTGGCAGCTTTCTTT
NA	TRBV19	TRBJ1-5	TRBD1	CASSGNRQGYNQPQHF	TGTGCCAGTAGTGGAAACAGACAGGGGTACAATCAGCCCCAGCATTTT